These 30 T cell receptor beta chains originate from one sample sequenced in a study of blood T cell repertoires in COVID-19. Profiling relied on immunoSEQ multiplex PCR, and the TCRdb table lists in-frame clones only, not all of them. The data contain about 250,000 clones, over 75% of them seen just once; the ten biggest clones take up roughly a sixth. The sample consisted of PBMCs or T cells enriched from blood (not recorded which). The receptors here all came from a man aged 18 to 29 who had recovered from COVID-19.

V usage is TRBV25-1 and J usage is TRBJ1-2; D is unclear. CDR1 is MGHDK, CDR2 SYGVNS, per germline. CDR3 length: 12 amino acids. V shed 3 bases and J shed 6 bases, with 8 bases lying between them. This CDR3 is CASSEGGNGYTF. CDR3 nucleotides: TGTGCCAGCAGTGAGGGAGGGAATGGCTACACCTTC.

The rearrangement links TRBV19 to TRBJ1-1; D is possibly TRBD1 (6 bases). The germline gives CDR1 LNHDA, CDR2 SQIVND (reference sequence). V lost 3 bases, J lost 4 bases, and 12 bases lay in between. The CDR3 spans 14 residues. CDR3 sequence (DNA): TGTGCCAGTAGTATTGGGCAGGGGAGCACTGAAGCTTTCTTT. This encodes CASSIGQGSTEAFF. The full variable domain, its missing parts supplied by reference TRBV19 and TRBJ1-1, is DGGITQSPKYLFRKEGQNVTLSCEQNLNHDAMYWYRQDPGQGLRLIYYSQIVNDFQKGDIAEGYSVSREKKESFPLTVTSAQKNPTAFYLCASSIGQGSTEAFFGQGTRLTVV.

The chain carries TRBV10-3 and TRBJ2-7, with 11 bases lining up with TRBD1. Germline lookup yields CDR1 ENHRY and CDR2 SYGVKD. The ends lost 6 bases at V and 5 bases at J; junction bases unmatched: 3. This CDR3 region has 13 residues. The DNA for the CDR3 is TGTGCCATCAGCTCGGACAGGGGGCACGAGCAGTACTTC. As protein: CAISSDRGHEQYF.

CDR3 protein: CATSELGGANEQFF. The CDR3 nucleotides read TGTGCCACCAGTGAACTAGGAGGGGCCAATGAGCAGTTCTTC. The rearrangement joins TRBV24-1 to TRBJ2-1; D is possibly TRBD2 (6 bases). This CDR3 comprises 14 residues. Germline lookup yields CDR1 KGHDR and CDR2 SFDVKD. V was trimmed by 4 bases and J by 6 bases, leaving 12 bases between them.

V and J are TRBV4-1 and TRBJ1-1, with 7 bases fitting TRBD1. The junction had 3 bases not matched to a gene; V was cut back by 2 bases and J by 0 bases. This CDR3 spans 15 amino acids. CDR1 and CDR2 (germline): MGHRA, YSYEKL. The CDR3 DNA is TGCGCCAGCAGCCAACAGGGGGGACTGAACACTGAAGCTTTCTTT. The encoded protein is CASSQQGGLNTEAFF.

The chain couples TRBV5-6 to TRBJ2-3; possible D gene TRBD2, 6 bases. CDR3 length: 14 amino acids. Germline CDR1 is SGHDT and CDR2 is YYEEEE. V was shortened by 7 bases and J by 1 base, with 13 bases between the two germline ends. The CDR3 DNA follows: TGTGCCAGCGGGGAATCTAGCGGCACAGATACGCAGTATTTT. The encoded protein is CASGESSGTDTQYF.

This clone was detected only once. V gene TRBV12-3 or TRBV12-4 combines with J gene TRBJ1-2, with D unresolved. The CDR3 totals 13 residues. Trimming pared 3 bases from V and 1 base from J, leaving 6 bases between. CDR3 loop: CASSFLFNYGYTF. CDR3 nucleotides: TGTGCCAGCAGTTTTCTGTTTAACTATGGCTACACCTTC.

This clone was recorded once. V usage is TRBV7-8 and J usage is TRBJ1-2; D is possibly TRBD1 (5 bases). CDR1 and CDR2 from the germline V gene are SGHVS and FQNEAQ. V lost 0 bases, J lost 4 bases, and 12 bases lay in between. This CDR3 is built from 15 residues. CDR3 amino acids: CASSLAGRAIYGYTF. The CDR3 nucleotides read TGTGCCAGCAGCTTAGCAGGCAGGGCCATCTATGGCTACACCTTC.

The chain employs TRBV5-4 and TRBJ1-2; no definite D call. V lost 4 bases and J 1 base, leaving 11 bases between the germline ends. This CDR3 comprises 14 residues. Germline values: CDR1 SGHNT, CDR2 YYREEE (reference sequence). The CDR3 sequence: CASSRSGSNYGYTF. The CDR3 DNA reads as TGTGCCAGCAGCCGATCGGGGAGTAACTATGGCTACACCTTC.

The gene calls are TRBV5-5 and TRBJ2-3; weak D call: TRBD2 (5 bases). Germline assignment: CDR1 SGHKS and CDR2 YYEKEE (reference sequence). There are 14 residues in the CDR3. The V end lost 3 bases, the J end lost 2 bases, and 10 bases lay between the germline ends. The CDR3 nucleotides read TGTGCCAGCAGCTCACCGGGAACCACAGATACGCAGTATTTT. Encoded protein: CASSSPGTTDTQYF.

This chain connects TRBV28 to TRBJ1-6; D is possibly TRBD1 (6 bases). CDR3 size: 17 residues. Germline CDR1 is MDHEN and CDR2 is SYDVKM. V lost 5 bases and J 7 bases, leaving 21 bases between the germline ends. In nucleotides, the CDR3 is TGTGCCAGCAGTCCTCCGGGGGAGGGGGGTCGGAATTCACCCCTCCACTTT. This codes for CASSPPGEGGRNSPLHF.

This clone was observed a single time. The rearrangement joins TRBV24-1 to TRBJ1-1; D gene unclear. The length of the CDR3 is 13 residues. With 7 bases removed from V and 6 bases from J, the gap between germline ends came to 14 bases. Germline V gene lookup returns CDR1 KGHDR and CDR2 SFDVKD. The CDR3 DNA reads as TGTGCCACCAGAGACACCACACTCGCTGAAGCTTTCTTT. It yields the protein CATRDTTLAEAFF.

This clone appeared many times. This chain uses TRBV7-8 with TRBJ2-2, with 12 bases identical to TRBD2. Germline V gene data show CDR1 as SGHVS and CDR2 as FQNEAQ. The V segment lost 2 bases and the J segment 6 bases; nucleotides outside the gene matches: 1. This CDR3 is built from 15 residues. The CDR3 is CASSLLAGGPGELFF. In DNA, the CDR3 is TGTGCCAGCAGCTTACTAGCGGGGGGGCCCGGGGAGCTGTTTTTT. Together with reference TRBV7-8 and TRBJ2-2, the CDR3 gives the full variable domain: GAGVSQSPRYKVAKRGQDVALRCDPISGHVSLFWYQQALGQGPEFLTYFQNEAQLDKSGLPSDRFFAERPEGSVSTLKIQRTQQEDSAVYLCASSLLAGGPGELFFGEGSRLTVL.

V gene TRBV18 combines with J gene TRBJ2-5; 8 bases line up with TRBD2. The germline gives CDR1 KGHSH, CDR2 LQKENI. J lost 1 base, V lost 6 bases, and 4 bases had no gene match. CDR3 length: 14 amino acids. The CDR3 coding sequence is TGTGCCAGCTCCCCCGGGGGGGGCCAAGAGACCCAGTACTTC. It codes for CASSPGGGQETQYF.

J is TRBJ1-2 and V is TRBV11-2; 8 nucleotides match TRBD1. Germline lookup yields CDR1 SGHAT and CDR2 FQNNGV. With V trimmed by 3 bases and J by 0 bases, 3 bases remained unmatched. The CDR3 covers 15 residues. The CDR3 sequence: CASSLIQGANYGYTF. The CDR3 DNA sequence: TGTGCCAGCAGCTTGATACAGGGGGCTAACTATGGCTACACCTTC.

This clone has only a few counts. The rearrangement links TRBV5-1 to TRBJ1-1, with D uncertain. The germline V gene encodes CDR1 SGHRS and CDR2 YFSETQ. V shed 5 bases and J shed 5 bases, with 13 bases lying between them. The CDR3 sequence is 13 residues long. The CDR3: CASRPSGETEAFF. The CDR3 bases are TGCGCCAGCAGACCCTCGGGTGAGACTGAAGCTTTCTTT.

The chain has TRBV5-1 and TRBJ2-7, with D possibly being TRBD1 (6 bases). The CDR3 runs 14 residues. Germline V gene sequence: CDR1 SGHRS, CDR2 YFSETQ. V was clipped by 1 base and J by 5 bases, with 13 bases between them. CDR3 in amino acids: CASSLNPRGNEQYF. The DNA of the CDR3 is TGCGCCAGCAGCTTGAACCCCAGGGGTAACGAGCAGTACTTC. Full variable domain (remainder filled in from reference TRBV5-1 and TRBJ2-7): KAGVTQTPRYLIKTRGQQVTLSCSPISGHRSVSWYQQTPGQGLQFLFEYFSETQRNKGNFPGRFSGRQFSNSRSEMNVSTLELGDSALYLCASSLNPRGNEQYFGPGTRLTVT.

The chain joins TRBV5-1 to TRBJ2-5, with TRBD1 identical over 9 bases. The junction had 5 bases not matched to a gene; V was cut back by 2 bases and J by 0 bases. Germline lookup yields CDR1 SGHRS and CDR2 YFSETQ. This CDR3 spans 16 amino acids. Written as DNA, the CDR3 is TGCGCCAGCAGCTTCAGACAGGGGGGGTACCAAGAGACCCAGTACTTC. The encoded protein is CASSFRQGGYQETQYF. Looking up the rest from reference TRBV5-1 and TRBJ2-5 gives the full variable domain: KAGVTQTPRYLIKTRGQQVTLSCSPISGHRSVSWYQQTPGQGLQFLFEYFSETQRNKGNFPGRFSGRQFSNSRSEMNVSTLELGDSALYLCASSFRQGGYQETQYFGPGTRLLVL.

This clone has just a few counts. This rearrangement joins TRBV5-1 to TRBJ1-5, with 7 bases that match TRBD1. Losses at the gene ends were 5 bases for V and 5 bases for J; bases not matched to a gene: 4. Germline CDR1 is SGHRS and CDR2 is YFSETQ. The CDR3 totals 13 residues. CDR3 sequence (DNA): TGCGCCAGCAGTAGGCAGGGGGATCAGCCCCAGCATTTT. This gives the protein CASSRQGDQPQHF.

CDR3 protein: CASSPTGGNTGELFF. The DNA for the CDR3 is TGTGCCAGCAGCCCAACAGGGGGGAACACCGGGGAGCTGTTTTTT. The chain joins TRBV7-3 to TRBJ2-2, with 8 nucleotides matching TRBD1. This CDR3 contains 15 residues. V gave up 5 bases and J gave up 1 base; unmatched junction bases: 3. Germline V gene data show CDR1 as SGHTA and CDR2 as FQGTGA.

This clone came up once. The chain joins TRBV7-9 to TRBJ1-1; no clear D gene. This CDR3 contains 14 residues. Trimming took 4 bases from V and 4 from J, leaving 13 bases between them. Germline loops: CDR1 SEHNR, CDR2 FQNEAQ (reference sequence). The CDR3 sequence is CASSSRLDFTEAFF. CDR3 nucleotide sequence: TGTGCCAGCAGCTCGAGATTAGATTTCACTGAAGCTTTCTTT.

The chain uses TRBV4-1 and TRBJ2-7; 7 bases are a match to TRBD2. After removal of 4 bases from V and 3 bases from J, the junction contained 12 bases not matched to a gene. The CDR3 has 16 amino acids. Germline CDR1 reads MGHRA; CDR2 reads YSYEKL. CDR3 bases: TGCGCCAGCAGCCCTAGACGGAGCGGGATCAACTACGAGCAGTACTTC. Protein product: CASSPRRSGINYEQYF.

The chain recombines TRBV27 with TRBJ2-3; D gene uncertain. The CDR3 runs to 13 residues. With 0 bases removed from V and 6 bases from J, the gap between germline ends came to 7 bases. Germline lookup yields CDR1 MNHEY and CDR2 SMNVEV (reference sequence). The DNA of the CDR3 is TGTGCCAGCAGTTTATCGGAGTGGGATACGCAGTATTTT. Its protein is CASSLSEWDTQYF.

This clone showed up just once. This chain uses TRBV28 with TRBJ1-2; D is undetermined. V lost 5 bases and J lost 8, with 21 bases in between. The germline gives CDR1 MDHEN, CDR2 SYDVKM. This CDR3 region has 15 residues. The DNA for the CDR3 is TGTGCCAGCAGTCCCCCCTATGGCAGGCTTGGGGGCTACACCTTC. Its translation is CASSPPYGRLGGYTF.

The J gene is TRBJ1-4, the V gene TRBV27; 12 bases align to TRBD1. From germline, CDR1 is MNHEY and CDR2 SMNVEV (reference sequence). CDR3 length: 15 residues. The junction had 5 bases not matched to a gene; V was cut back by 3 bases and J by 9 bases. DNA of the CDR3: TGTGCCAGCAGTTTCGGGACAGGGGGCAATAAAAAACTGTTTTTT. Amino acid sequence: CASSFGTGGNKKLFF.

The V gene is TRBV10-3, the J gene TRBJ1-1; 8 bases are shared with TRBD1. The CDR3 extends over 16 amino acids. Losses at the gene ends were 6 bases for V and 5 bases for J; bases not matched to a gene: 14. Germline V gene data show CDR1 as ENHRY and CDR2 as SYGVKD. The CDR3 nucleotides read TGTGCCATCAGCGGACAGGGAGGAGGCCCAGGGACTGAAGCTTTCTTT. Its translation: CAISGQGGGPGTEAFF.

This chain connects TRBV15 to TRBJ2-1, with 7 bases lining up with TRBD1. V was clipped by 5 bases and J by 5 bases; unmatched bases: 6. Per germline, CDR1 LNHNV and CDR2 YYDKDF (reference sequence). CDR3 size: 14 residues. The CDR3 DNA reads TGTGCCACCAGCGGGTGGGACAGAAACAATGAGCAGTTCTTC. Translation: CATSGWDRNNEQFF.

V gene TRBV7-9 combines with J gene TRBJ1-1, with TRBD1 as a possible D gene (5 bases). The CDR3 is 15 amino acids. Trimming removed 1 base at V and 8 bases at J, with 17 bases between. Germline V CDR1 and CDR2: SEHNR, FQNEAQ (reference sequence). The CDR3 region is CASSLVGAQVREAFF. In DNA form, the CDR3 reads TGTGCCAGCAGCTTAGTAGGGGCTCAAGTAAGGGAAGCTTTCTTT.

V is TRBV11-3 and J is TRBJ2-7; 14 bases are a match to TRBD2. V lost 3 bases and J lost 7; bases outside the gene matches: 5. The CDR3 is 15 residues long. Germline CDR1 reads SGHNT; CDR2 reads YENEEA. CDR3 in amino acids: CASSLGTSGSKEQYF. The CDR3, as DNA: TGTGCCAGCAGCTTGGGGACTAGCGGGAGTAAGGAGCAGTACTTC.

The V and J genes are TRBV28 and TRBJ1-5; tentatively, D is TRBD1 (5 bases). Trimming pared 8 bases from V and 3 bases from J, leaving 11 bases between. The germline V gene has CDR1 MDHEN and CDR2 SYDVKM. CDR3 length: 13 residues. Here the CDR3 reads CASGAEPNQPQHF. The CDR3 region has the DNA TGTGCCAGCGGGGCGGAACCCAATCAGCCCCAGCATTTT.